A selection of T cell receptor beta chains follows, all from one sample in a study of neurological immune-mediated disorders. MiXCR, run by TCRdb on the 5' RACE reads, gives a single entry per CDR3 protein. In the table there are 14,000 or so distinct CDR3 sequences, 5.5% to 7% of which are singletons. Sequencing input: CD8+ T cells from blood. The receptors were sampled from a middle-aged woman in good health. Both conserved end residues are part of each CDR3. A D gene is named only where the DNA matches it firmly. Clone size is given for some rows only: seen once, a few or many times, or a class if the clone is expanded.

abundance	v_gene	d_gene	j_gene	CDR3nt	CDR3aa
many	TRBV19	.	TRBJ1-5	TGTGCCAGTAGTATCCCCAGGGTGACTAGCAATCAGCCCCAGCATTTT	CASSIPRVTSNQPQHF
many	TRBV10-3	.	TRBJ2-5	TGTGCCATCAGTGATCAGAGGGCCCCGGAGACCCAGTACTTC	CAISDQRAPETQYF
many	TRBV27	TRBD2	TRBJ2-1	TGTGCCAGCAGTACCACTAGCGTTCTGTACAATGAGCAGTTCTTC	CASSTTSVLYNEQFF
medium-sized	TRBV29-1	.	TRBJ2-7	TGCAGCGCTGGAGGGGGGGCCGGCTCCTACGAGCAGTACTTC	CSAGGGAGSYEQYF
many	TRBV6-6	TRBD1	TRBJ1-1	TGTGCCAGCAGCAAATACCGACAGGGTGCGGAGCCACGTGCTGAAGCTTTCTTT	CASSKYRQGAEPRAEAFF
many	TRBV20-1	TRBD2	TRBJ2-3	TGCAGTGCTGGTAGCGGGGGGGTCACAGATACGCAGTATTTT	CSAGSGGVTDTQYF
many	TRBV13	.	TRBJ1-1	TGTGCCAGCACCCATGGGGTTACTGAAGCTTTCTTT	CASTHGVTEAFF
many	TRBV2	.	TRBJ2-5	TGTGCCAGCTCGAACCTGTGGGGGGAGGCAGAGACCCAGTACTTC	CASSNLWGEAETQYF
many	TRBV7-9	.	TRBJ1-2	TGTGCCAGCAGCCCCCCGGCAGGGCATAACTATGGCTACACCTTC	CASSPPAGHNYGYTF
.	TRBV21-1	.	TRBJ2-7	TGTGCCAGCAGCACTGGTTTGGAGAGCCACGAGCAGTACTTC	CASSTGLESHEQYF
many	TRBV11-2	.	TRBJ2-1	TGTGCCAGCAGCTCAGGCAGGGGAGCTTACAATGAGCAGTTCTTC	CASSSGRGAYNEQFF
many	TRBV5-1	TRBD2	TRBJ2-1	TGCGCCAGCAGTGTGTGGGGACTAGCGGGACACGAGCAGTTCTTC	CASSVWGLAGHEQFF
.	TRBV2	TRBD2	TRBJ2-7	TGTGCCAGCAGTGAAGGGGGACTAGCGCTTTCCTACGAGCAGTACTTC	CASSEGGLALSYEQYF
many	TRBV6-1	TRBD2	TRBJ2-1	TGTGCCAGCAGTGGAAATCTAGCGGGGCTCTACAATGAGCAGTTCTTC	CASSGNLAGLYNEQFF
.	TRBV7-9	.	TRBJ2-1	TGTGCCGGCGGGACCGGTCGGTATGAGCAGTTCTTC	CAGGTGRYEQFF
many	TRBV14	TRBD2	TRBJ2-1	TGTGCCAGCAGGCAACTAGCGGGGGCCCCGGAGGAGCAGTTCTTC	CASRQLAGAPEEQFF
many	TRBV7-7	TRBD2	TRBJ2-7	TGTGCTAGCAGCCCAGGACTAGCGGGAACCTACGAGCAGTACTTC	CASSPGLAGTYEQYF
many	TRBV3-1	TRBD2	TRBJ2-7	TGTGCCAGCAGCTCTCGGGGGGAAAGGTACGAGCAGTACTTC	CASSSRGERYEQYF
.	TRBV13	TRBD1	TRBJ2-6	TGTGCCAGCAGCTCTGGACAGGCTGGGGCCAACGTCCTGACTTTC	CASSSGQAGANVLTF
.	TRBV11-2	TRBD2	TRBJ2-1	TGTGCCAGCAGAGGGACTAGCGGGGACAATGAGCAGTTCTTC	CASRGTSGDNEQFF